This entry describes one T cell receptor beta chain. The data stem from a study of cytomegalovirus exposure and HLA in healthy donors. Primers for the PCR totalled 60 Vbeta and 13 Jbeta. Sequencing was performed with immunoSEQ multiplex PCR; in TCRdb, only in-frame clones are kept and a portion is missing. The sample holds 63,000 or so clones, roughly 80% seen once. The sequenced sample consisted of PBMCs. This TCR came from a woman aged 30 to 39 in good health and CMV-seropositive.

Here the CDR3 reads CAWSQAGVSNNEQFF. The CDR3 nucleotides read TGTGCCTGGTCCCAAGCCGGGGTTTCGAACAATGAGCAGTTCTTC. J is TRBJ2-1 and V is TRBV30, with TRBD2 as a possible D gene (5 bases). The CDR3 length is 15 residues. With 5 bases removed from V and 5 bases from J, the gap between germline ends came to 19 bases. CDR1 is GTSNPN, CDR2 SVGIG, per germline (reference sequence).